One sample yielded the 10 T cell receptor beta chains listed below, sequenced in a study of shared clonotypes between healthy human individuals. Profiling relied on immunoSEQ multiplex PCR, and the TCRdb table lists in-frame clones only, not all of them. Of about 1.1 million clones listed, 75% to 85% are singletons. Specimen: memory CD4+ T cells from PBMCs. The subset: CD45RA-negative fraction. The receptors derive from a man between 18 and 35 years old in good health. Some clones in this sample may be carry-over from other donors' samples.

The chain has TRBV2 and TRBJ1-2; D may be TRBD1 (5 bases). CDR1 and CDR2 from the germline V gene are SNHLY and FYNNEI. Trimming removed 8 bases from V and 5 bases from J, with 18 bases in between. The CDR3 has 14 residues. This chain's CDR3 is CASQEVLGLYGYTF. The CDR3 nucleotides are TGTGCCAGCCAGGAAGTGTTGGGGCTTTATGGCTACACCTTC.

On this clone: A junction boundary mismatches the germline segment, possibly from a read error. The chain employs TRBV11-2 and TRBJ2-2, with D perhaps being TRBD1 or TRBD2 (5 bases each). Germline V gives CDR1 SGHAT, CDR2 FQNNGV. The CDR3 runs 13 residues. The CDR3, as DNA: TGTGCCGGCAGCTTCAGGGACCCCGGGGAGCTGTTTTTT. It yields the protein CAGSFRDPGELFF.

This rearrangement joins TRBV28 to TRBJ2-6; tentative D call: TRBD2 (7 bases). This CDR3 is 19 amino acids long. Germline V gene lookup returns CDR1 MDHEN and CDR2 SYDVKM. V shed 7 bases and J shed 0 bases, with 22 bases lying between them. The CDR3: CASTPLGGLSFSGANVLTF. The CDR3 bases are TGTGCCAGCACCCCATTGGGGGGGCTCTCCTTCTCTGGGGCCAACGTCCTGACTTTC.

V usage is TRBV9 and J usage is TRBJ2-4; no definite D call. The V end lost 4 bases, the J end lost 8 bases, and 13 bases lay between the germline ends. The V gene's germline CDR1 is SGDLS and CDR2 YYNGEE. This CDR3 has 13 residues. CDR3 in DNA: TGTGCCAGCAGCCCCCCCGTCGGGTACATTCAGTACTTC. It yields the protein CASSPPVGYIQYF.

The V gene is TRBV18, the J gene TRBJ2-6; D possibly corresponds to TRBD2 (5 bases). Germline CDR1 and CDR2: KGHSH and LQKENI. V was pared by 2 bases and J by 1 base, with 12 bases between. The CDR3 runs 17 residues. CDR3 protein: CASSPRSGLSGANVLTF. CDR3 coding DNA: TGTGCCAGCTCACCAAGGAGTGGACTTTCTGGGGCCAACGTCCTGACTTTC.

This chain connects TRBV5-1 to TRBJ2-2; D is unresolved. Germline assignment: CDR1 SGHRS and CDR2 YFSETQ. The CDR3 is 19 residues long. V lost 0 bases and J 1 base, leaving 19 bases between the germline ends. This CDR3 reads CASSLVRLETAKNTGELFF. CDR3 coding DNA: TGCGCCAGCAGCTTGGTCCGCCTCGAGACCGCTAAGAACACCGGGGAGCTGTTTTTT.

The chain's CDR3 is CSVEIGSYDTQYF. The CDR3 DNA sequence: TGCAGCGTTGAAATCGGGAGTTACGATACGCAGTATTTT. The V gene is TRBV29-1, the J gene TRBJ2-3; weak D call: TRBD2 (6 bases). The germline V gene has CDR1 SQVTM and CDR2 ANQGSEA. Trimming took off 2 bases at V and 6 bases at J, with 12 bases between the two ends. The CDR3 has 13 amino acids.

As DNA, the CDR3 is TGTGCCAGCCGGGTGGGGCCGGGGACCGGGACGGAGCCCCAGCATTTT. Amino acid sequence: CASRVGPGTGTEPQHF. J is TRBJ1-5 and V is TRBV28; maybe TRBD1 (5 bases). Germline V lookup: CDR1 MDHEN, CDR2 SYDVKM. Trimming removed 8 bases at V and 8 bases at J, with 25 bases between. This CDR3 has 16 residues.

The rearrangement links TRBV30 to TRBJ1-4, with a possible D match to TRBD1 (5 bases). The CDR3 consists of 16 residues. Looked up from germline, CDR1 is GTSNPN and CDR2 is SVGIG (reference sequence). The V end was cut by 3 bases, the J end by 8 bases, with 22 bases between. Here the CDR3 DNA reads TGTGCCTGGAGCGCGGGGGGTCCCAGATTATTAGAAAAACTGTTTTTT. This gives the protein CAWSAGGPRLLEKLFF.

This chain's CDR3 is CASSSTGYAYEQYF. In DNA form, the CDR3 reads TGTGCCAGCAGCTCTACAGGGTATGCCTACGAGCAGTACTTC. This chain links TRBV11-2 with TRBJ2-7; a weak D match, TRBD1 (6 bases). Germline values: CDR1 SGHAT, CDR2 FQNNGV. The V gene lost 4 bases and the J gene lost 2 bases, with 12 bases spanning the gap. The CDR3 length is 14 residues.